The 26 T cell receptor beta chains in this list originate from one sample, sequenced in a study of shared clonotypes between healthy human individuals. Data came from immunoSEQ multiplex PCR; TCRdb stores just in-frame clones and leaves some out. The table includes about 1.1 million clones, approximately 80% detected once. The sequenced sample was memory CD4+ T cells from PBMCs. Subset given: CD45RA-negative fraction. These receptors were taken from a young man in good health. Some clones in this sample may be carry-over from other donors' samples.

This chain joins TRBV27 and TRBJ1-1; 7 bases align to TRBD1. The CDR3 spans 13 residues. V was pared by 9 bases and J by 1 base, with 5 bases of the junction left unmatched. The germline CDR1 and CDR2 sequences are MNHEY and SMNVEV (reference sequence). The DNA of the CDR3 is TGTGCCAGTCTACGACAGGGGAACACTGAAGCTTTCTTT. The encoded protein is CASLRQGNTEAFF.

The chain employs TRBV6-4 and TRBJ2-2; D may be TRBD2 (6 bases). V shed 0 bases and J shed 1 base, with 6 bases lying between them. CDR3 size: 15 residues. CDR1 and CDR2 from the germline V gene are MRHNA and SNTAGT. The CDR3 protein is CASSDSSGNTGELFF. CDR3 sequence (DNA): TGTGCCAGCAGTGACTCTAGCGGGAACACCGGGGAGCTGTTTTTT.

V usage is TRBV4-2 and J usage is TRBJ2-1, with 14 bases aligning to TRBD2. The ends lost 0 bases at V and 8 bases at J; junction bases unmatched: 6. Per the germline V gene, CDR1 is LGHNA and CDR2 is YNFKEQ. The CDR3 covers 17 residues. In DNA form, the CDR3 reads TGTGCCAGCAGCCAAGATCCCCGGACTAGCGGGAGGCATGAGCAGTTCTTC. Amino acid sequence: CASSQDPRTSGRHEQFF.

The CDR3 DNA follows: TGTGCCAGCAGCCAAGAAGCAGGGAGCTCTGGAAACACCATATATTTT. It yields the protein CASSQEAGSSGNTIYF. The chain couples TRBV4-2 to TRBJ1-3; perhaps TRBD1 as D (5 bases). V was trimmed by 0 bases and J by 0 bases, leaving 9 bases between them. CDR1 is LGHNA and CDR2 is YNFKEQ in the germline V gene. CDR3 length: 16 residues.

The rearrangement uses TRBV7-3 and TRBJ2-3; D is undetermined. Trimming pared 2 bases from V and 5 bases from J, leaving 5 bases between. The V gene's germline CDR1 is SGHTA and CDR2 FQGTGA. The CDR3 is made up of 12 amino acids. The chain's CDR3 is CASSLWGDTQYF. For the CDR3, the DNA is TGTGCCAGCAGCTTATGGGGAGATACGCAGTATTTT.

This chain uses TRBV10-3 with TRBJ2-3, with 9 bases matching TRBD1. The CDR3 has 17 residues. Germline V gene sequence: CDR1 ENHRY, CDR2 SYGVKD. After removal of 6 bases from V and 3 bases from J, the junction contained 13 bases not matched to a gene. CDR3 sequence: CAIRANKGTGITDTQYF. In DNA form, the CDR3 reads TGTGCCATCAGGGCCAACAAGGGGACAGGGATTACAGATACGCAGTATTTT.

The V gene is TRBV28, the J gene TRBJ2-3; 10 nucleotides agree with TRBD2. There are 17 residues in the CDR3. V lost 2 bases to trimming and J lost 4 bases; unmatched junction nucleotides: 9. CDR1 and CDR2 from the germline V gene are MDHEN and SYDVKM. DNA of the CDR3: TGTGCCAGCAGTTTAGGAGCGGGAGGGCCAGGAGCAGATACGCAGTATTTT. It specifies CASSLGAGGPGADTQYF. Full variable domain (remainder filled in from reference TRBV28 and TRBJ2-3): DVKVTQSSRYLVKRTGEKVFLECVQDMDHENMFWYRQDPGLGLRLIYFSYDVKMKEKGDIPEGYSVSREKKERFSLILESASTNQTSMYLCASSLGAGGPGADTQYFGPGTRLTVL.

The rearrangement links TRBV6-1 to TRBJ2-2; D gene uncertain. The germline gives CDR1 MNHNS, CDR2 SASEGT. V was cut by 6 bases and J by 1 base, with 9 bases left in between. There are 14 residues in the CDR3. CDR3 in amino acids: CASSRGRNTGELFF. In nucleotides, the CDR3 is TGTGCCAGCAGCCGAGGAAGGAACACCGGGGAGCTGTTTTTT.

The CDR3 coding sequence is TGTGCCAGCAGACAAATCCCCGGGACTAGCTACCCCTACGAGCAGTACTTC. This encodes CASRQIPGTSYPYEQYF. The V call is TRBV7-2, the J call TRBJ2-7; 9 bases align to TRBD2. Germline V gene lookup returns CDR1 SGHTA and CDR2 FQGNSA. The junction had 14 bases not matched to a gene; V was cut back by 6 bases and J by 2 bases. CDR3 length: 17 amino acids.

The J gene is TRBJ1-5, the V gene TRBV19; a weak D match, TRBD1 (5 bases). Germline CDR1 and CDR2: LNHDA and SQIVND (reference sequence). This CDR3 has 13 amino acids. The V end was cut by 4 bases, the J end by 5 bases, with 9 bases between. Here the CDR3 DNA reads TGTGCCAGTAGTACGGGGCTTTATCAGCCCCAGCATTTT. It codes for CASSTGLYQPQHF. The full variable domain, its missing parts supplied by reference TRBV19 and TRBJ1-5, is DGGITQSPKYLFRKEGQNVTLSCEQNLNHDAMYWYRQDPGQGLRLIYYSQIVNDFQKGDIAEGYSVSREKKESFPLTVTSAQKNPTAFYLCASSTGLYQPQHFGDGTRLSIL.

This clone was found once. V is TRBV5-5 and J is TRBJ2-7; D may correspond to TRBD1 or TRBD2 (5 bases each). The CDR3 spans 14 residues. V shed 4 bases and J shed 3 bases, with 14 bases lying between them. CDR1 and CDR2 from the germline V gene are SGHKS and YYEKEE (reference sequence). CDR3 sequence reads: CASSLGTGRYEQYF. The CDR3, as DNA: TGTGCCAGCAGCCTCGGGACGGGCCGCTACGAGCAGTACTTC.

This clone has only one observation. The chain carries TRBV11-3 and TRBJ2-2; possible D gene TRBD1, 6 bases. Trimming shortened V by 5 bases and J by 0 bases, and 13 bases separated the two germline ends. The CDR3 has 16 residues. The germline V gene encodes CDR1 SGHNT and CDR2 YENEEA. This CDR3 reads CASSPWTETNTGELFF. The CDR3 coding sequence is TGTGCCAGCAGCCCATGGACAGAAACGAACACCGGGGAGCTGTTTTTT.

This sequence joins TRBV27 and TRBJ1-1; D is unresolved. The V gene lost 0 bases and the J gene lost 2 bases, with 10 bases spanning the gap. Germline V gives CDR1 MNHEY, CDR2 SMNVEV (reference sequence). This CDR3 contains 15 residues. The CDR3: CASSLSGGTNTEAFF. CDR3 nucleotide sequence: TGTGCCAGCAGTTTATCGGGTGGAACCAACACTGAAGCTTTCTTT.

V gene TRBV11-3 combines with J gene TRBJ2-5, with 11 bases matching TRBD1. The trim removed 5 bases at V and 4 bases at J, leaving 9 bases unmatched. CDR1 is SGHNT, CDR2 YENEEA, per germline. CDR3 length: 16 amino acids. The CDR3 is CASSPALGTGGETQYF. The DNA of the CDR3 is TGTGCCAGCAGCCCCGCCCTTGGGACAGGGGGAGAGACCCAGTACTTC.

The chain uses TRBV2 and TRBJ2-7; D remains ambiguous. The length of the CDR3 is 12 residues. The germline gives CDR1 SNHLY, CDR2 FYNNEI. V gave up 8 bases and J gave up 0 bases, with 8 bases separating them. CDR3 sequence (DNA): TGTGCCAGCCAGGCCGACTCCTACGAGCAGTACTTC. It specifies CASQADSYEQYF.

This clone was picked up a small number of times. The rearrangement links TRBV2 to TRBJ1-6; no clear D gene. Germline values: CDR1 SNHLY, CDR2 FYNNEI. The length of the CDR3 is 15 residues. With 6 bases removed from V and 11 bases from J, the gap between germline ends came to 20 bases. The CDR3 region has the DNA TGTGCCAGCAGAATGTCGGGTTTTTCGATTACACCCCTCCACTTT. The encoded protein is CASRMSGFSITPLHF.

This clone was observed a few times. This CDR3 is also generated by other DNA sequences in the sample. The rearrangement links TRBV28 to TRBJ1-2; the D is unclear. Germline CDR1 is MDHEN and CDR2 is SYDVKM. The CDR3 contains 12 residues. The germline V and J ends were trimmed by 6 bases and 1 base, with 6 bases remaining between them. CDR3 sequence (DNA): TGTGCCAGCAGGGTCAGTAACTATGGCTACACCTTC. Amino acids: CASRVSNYGYTF.

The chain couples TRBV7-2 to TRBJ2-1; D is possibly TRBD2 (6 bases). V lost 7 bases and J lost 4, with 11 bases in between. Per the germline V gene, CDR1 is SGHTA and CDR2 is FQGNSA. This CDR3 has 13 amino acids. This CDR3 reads CASTPAGYNEQFF. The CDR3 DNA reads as TGTGCCAGCACCCCAGCGGGTTACAATGAGCAGTTCTTC.

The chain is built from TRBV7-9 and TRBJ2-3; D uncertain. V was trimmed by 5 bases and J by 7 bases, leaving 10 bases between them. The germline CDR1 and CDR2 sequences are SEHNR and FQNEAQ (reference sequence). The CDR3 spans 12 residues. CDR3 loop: CASSDTQYTQYF. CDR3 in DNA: TGTGCCAGCAGCGATACCCAGTATACGCAGTATTTT.

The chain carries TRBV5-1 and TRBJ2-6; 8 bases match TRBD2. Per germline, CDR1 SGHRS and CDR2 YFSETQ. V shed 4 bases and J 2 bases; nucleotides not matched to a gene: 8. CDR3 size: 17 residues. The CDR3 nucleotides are TGCGCCAGCAGCGTAGCGGGACTGGAGGCTGGGGCCAACGTCCTGACTTTC. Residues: CASSVAGLEAGANVLTF.

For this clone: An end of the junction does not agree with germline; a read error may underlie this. CDR3 DNA sequence: TGTGCCAGCAGCCTAGCGGGAAGGTGGACAGATACGCAGTATTTT. It translates to CASSLAGRWTDTQYF. The chain is built from TRBV11-1 and TRBJ2-3; 9 positions agree with TRBD2. CDR1 and CDR2 (germline): SGHAT, FQDESV (reference sequence). This CDR3 is built from 15 residues.

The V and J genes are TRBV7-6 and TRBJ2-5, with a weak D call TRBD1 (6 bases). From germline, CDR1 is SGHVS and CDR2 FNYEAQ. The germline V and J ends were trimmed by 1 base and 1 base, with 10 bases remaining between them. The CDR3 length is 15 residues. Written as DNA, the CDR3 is TGTGCCAGCAGCTTAGACGGGACACGCCAAGAGACCCAGTACTTC. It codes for CASSLDGTRQETQYF. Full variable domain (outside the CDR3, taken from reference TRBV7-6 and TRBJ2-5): GAGVSQSPRYKVTKRGQDVALRCDPISGHVSLYWYRQALGQGPEFLTYFNYEAQQDKSGLPNDRFSAERPEGSISTLTIQRTEQRDSAMYRCASSLDGTRQETQYFGPGTRLLVL.

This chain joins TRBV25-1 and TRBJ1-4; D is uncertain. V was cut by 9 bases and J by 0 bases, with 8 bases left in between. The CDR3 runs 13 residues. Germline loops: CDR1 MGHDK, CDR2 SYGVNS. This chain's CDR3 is CASRVPTNEKLFF. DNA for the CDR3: TGTGCCAGTCGGGTCCCAACTAATGAAAAACTGTTTTTT. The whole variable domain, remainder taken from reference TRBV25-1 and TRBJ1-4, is EADIYQTPRYLVIGTGKKITLECSQTMGHDKMYWYQQDPGMELHLIHYSYGVNSTEKGDLSSESTVSRIRTEHFPLTLESARPSHTSQYLCASRVPTNEKLFFGSGTQLSVL.

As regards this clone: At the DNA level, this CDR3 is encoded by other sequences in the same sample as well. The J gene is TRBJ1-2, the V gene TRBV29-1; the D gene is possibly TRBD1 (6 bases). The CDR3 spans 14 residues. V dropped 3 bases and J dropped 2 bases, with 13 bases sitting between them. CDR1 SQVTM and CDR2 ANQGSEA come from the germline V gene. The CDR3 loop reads CSVEGRGRNYGYTF. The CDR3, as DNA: TGCAGCGTTGAGGGCAGGGGAAGAAACTATGGCTACACCTTC.

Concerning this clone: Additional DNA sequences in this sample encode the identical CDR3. The CDR3 sequence is CASSQVGTGNTEAFF. In nucleotides, the CDR3 is TGCGCCAGCAGCCAAGTGGGAACGGGGAACACTGAAGCTTTCTTT. The rearrangement uses TRBV4-1 and TRBJ1-1; D ambiguous. Germline lookup yields CDR1 MGHRA and CDR2 YSYEKL. V was shortened by 1 base and J by 1 base, with 10 bases between the two germline ends. There are 15 residues in the CDR3.

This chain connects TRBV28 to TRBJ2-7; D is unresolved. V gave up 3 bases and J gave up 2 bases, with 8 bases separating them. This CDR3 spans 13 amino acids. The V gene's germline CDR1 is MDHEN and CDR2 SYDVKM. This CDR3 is CASSLGPAYEQYF. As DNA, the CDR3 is TGTGCCAGCAGTTTGGGTCCGGCCTACGAGCAGTACTTC. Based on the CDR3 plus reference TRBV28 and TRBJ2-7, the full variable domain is DVKVTQSSRYLVKRTGEKVFLECVQDMDHENMFWYRQDPGLGLRLIYFSYDVKMKEKGDIPEGYSVSREKKERFSLILESASTNQTSMYLCASSLGPAYEQYFGPGTRLTVT.